Below are 15 T cell receptor beta chains sequenced from a single sample in a study of cytomegalovirus exposure and HLA in healthy donors. PCR was performed using 60 Vbeta and 13 Jbeta primers. Clones were read by immunoSEQ multiplex PCR, and TCRdb kept only the in-frame ones, dropping some. The sample shows under 200,000 clones, roughly 87% of them seen only once. Sequencing was performed on PBMCs. All receptors come from a girl aged 5-17 years in good health and CMV-seropositive.

The gene calls are TRBV7-2 and TRBJ2-5; D may be TRBD2 (6 bases). Germline V gene data show CDR1 as SGHTA and CDR2 as FQGNSA. The CDR3 has 14 amino acids. Trimming took off 1 base at V and 7 bases at J, with 13 bases between the two ends. The CDR3 loop reads CASSLDRVAVTQYF. For the CDR3, the DNA is TGTGCCAGCAGCTTAGATCGGGTAGCGGTGACCCAGTACTTC.

The chain carries TRBV27 and TRBJ2-5, with TRBD1 matching 7 bases. The V gene end was trimmed by 5 bases and the J gene end by 6 bases; junction bases not matched to a gene: 12. The germline CDR1 and CDR2 sequences are MNHEY and SMNVEV (reference sequence). The CDR3 consists of 15 residues. DNA for the CDR3: TGTGCCAGCAGTCCAAACCCGGGACAGAGAAAGACCCAGTACTTC. Protein: CASSPNPGQRKTQYF.

The chain links TRBV2 to TRBJ2-5; 9 nucleotides align to TRBD2. This CDR3 has 14 amino acids. Trimming removed 5 bases from V and 3 bases from J; junction bases left unmatched: 4. Germline CDR1 is SNHLY and CDR2 is FYNNEI. The DNA of the CDR3 is TGTGCCAGCAGTTATAGCGGGGGCGAAGAGACCCAGTACTTC. Its translation: CASSYSGGEETQYF.

The rearrangement links TRBV5-1 to TRBJ2-2; D is possibly TRBD2 (6 bases). The CDR3 extends over 16 amino acids. Trimming took off 0 bases at V and 4 bases at J, with 13 bases between the two ends. CDR1 is SGHRS and CDR2 is YFSETQ in the germline V gene. The CDR3, as DNA: TGCGCCAGCAGCTTGGGGGGACTGTCGATCACCGGGGAGCTGTTTTTT. This encodes CASSLGGLSITGELFF.

The chain carries TRBV9 and TRBJ1-2; D is perhaps TRBD1 (6 bases). Trimming took 7 bases from V and 6 from J, leaving 22 bases between them. This CDR3 is 15 amino acids long. The germline V gene has CDR1 SGDLS and CDR2 YYNGEE. The DNA of the CDR3 is TGTGCCAGCGGACGAACAGGGAGTTGGTTCAATGGCTACACCTTC. Encoded protein: CASGRTGSWFNGYTF.

The sample holds one count of this clone. This chain connects TRBV7-8 to TRBJ2-7, with a weak D call TRBD1 (5 bases). Germline CDR1 is SGHVS and CDR2 is FQNEAQ. The CDR3 is made up of 15 amino acids. The V end was cut by 7 bases, the J end by 4 bases, with 20 bases between. CDR3 DNA sequence: TGTGCCAGCATGGCACGCACAGGAGTAACTTACGAGCAGTACTTC. It encodes CASMARTGVTYEQYF.

This clone appeared a few times. The rearrangement uses TRBV11-2 and TRBJ2-7; D remains unclear. The CDR3 is 17 residues long. CDR1 and CDR2 from the germline V gene are SGHAT and FQNNGV. V shed 5 bases and J shed 2 bases, with 22 bases lying between them. The CDR3 loop is CASSPLQRLRVPYEQYF. CDR3 nucleotides: TGTGCCAGCAGCCCCTTACAACGGCTCCGGGTCCCCTACGAGCAGTACTTC.

This clone has a single count. The chain links TRBV7-6 to TRBJ1-1; D unresolved. This CDR3 is built from 13 residues. The germline V gene encodes CDR1 SGHVS and CDR2 FNYEAQ. Trimming shortened V by 4 bases and J by 5 bases, and 11 bases separated the two germline ends. CDR3 in DNA: TGTGCCAGCAGCTCCTTTCCGGGGACTGAAGCTTTCTTT. Its translation: CASSSFPGTEAFF.

The chain couples TRBV11-2 to TRBJ2-2, with D perhaps TRBD1 (6 bases). The CDR3 has 15 residues. Per germline, CDR1 SGHAT and CDR2 FQNNGV. Trimming pared 1 base from V and 3 bases from J, leaving 9 bases between. DNA for the CDR3: TGTGCCAGCAGCTTAGGTCAGGGGCACACCGGGGAGCTGTTTTTT. Amino acid sequence: CASSLGQGHTGELFF. Filled out from reference TRBV11-2 and TRBJ2-2, the complete variable domain reads EAGVAQSPRYKIIEKRQSVAFWCNPISGHATLYWYQQILGQGPKLLIQFQNNGVVDDSQLPKDRFSAERLKGVDSTLKIQPAKLEDSAVYLCASSLGQGHTGELFFGEGSRLTVL.

Written as DNA, the CDR3 is TGTGCCAGCAGCGAACAGGGGGCTGGAGACAATGAGCAGTTCTTC. This codes for CASSEQGAGDNEQFF. The chain combines TRBV7-8 with TRBJ2-1; 9 nucleotides agree with TRBD1. The CDR3 is 15 residues long. The J segment lost 5 bases and the V segment lost 5 bases, leaving 7 bases of the junction unmatched. CDR1 is SGHVS, CDR2 FQNEAQ, per germline.

The V gene is TRBV28, the J gene TRBJ2-2, with a tentative D call TRBD1 (5 bases). This CDR3 region has 16 residues. V was cut by 1 base and J by 2 bases, with 11 bases left in between. CDR1 is MDHEN and CDR2 is SYDVKM in the germline V gene. CDR3 in DNA: TGTGCCAGCAGTTTATTAGCCAGGGCAAACACCGGGGAGCTGTTTTTT. It codes for CASSLLARANTGELFF. Drawing the rest from reference TRBV28 and TRBJ2-2, the complete variable domain is DVKVTQSSRYLVKRTGEKVFLECVQDMDHENMFWYRQDPGLGLRLIYFSYDVKMKEKGDIPEGYSVSREKKERFSLILESASTNQTSMYLCASSLLARANTGELFFGEGSRLTVL.

The V and J genes are TRBV2 and TRBJ2-7; D perhaps matches TRBD2 (6 bases). This CDR3 has 16 amino acids. Germline V gene sequence: CDR1 SNHLY, CDR2 FYNNEI. Trimming shortened V by 5 bases and J by 7 bases, and 24 bases separated the two germline ends. CDR3 protein: CASSRETGITRGEQYF. The CDR3 DNA reads as TGTGCCAGCAGTCGTGAAACCGGGATCACCCGGGGGGAGCAGTACTTC.

Concerning this clone itself: A junction end diverges from the germline sequence, so it may reflect a read error. The rearrangement links TRBV6-1 to TRBJ2-1; unclear D gene. The CDR3 totals 16 residues. Germline V lookup: CDR1 MNHNS, CDR2 SASEGT. The CDR3 protein is CASREPVAPRYNGQFF. The CDR3 DNA follows: TGTGCCAGCAGAGAACCTGTGGCCCCGAGGTACAATGGGCAGTTCTTC.

This chain uses TRBV15 with TRBJ2-7, with 7 nucleotides matching TRBD2. V dropped 0 bases and J dropped 0; count of bases not matched to a gene: 5. The germline V gene has CDR1 LNHNV and CDR2 YYDKDF (reference sequence). CDR3 length: 16 residues. The CDR3, as DNA: TGTGCCACCAGCAGAGAGGGGGGGATTTACTCCTACGAGCAGTACTTC. Protein sequence: CATSREGGIYSYEQYF.

This clone was seen once. The gene calls are TRBV7-6 and TRBJ2-1; TRBD2 agrees at 10 bases. CDR3 size: 20 residues. With 0 bases clipped from V and 1 base from J, the junction kept 12 bases outside the gene matches. Germline values: CDR1 SGHVS, CDR2 FNYEAQ. DNA for the CDR3: TGTGCCAGCAGCTTAGCGGTAAGGGAGACTAGCGGGCCATCCTACAATGAGCAGTTCTTC. Protein: CASSLAVRETSGPSYNEQFF.